The rows below give T cell receptor beta chains drawn from one sample of a study of blood T cell repertoires in COVID-19. Generated by immunoSEQ multiplex PCR, the TCRdb table keeps only in-frame clones and is missing some. The table has fewer than 85,000 clones, about 88% seen once. Sequencing was carried out using peripheral blood. These receptors were taken from a human donor in a cohort sampled during active COVID-19. Each CDR3 is given with its conserved first and last residue. Fields, in order: D gene, J gene, clone size, V gene, CDR3 protein, CDR3 DNA. D genes are given only for firm matches. Not every row has a clone size; where given, it reads once, few, many or a size class.

D: -
J: TRBJ1-6
size: -
V: TRBV6-1
CDR3: CASSEDQGYNSPLHF
DNA: TGTGCCAGCAGTGAGGATCAGGGCTATAATTCACCCCTCCACTTT

D: TRBD1
J: TRBJ2-1
size: few
V: TRBV7-3
CDR3: CASSRAGTGYNEQFF
DNA: TGTGCCAGCAGCCGCGCAGGGACAGGGTACAATGAGCAGTTCTTC

D: TRBD1
J: TRBJ2-1
size: -
V: TRBV28
CDR3: CASSESGTGKNEQFF
DNA: TGTGCCAGCAGTGAATCCGGGACAGGGAAGAATGAGCAGTTCTTC

D: -
J: TRBJ2-2
size: once
V: TRBV14
CDR3: CASSLFAGQFGGELFF
DNA: TGTGCCAGCAGCTTATTTGCAGGACAGTTCGGCGGGGAGCTGTTTTTT

D: TRBD1
J: TRBJ1-4
size: -
V: TRBV7-9
CDR3: CASSSDRLFEKLFF
DNA: TGTGCCAGCAGCTCGGACAGGTTGTTTGAAAAACTGTTTTTT

D: -
J: TRBJ2-1
size: -
V: TRBV27
CDR3: CASTELGSNEQFF
DNA: TGTGCCAGCACCGAACTAGGATCCAATGAGCAGTTCTTC

D: -
J: TRBJ1-2
size: -
V: TRBV6-5
CDR3: CASRGTTGNYGYTF
DNA: TGTGCCAGCAGGGGCACAACAGGAAACTATGGCTACACCTTC

D: -
J: TRBJ2-7
size: -
V: TRBV5-6
CDR3: CASSLGYNEQYF
DNA: TGTGCCAGCAGCTTGGGTTATAACGAGCAGTACTTC

D: TRBD2
J: TRBJ2-2
size: -
V: TRBV7-7
CDR3: CASSPGLAGLSTGELFF
DNA: TGTGCCAGCAGCCCCGGACTAGCGGGATTGAGCACCGGGGAGCTGTTTTTT

D: TRBD1
J: TRBJ1-2
size: -
V: TRBV5-1
CDR3: CASSFRGGGYGYTF
DNA: TGCGCCAGCAGCTTTAGAGGGGGCGGCTATGGCTACACCTTC

D: TRBD2
J: TRBJ2-3
size: -
V: TRBV18
CDR3: CASSSQRETDTQYF
DNA: TGTGCCAGCTCATCACAGCGGGAGACAGATACGCAGTATTTT

D: -
J: TRBJ2-6
size: once
V: TRBV6-4
CDR3: CASSEDSSGANVLTF
DNA: TGTGCCAGCAGTGAGGACAGCTCTGGGGCCAACGTCCTGACTTTC

D: -
J: TRBJ2-5
size: once
V: TRBV5-1
CDR3: CASSLAGGMRYQETQYF
DNA: TGCGCCAGCAGCTTGGCCGGGGGAATGCGGTACCAAGAGACCCAGTACTTC

D: -
J: TRBJ1-6
size: -
V: TRBV5-1
CDR3: CASSLTGHGSPLHF
DNA: TGCGCCAGCAGCTTGACAGGGCACGGTTCACCCCTCCACTTT

D: TRBD2
J: TRBJ2-2
size: -
V: TRBV5-1
CDR3: CASSLGTSGGYTGELFF
DNA: TGCGCCAGCAGCTTGGGGACTAGCGGGGGCTACACCGGGGAGCTGTTTTTT

D: TRBD1
J: TRBJ1-2
size: -
V: TRBV28
CDR3: CASSGQGVYGYTF
DNA: TGTGCCAGCAGCGGACAGGGCGTCTATGGCTACACCTTC

D: -
J: TRBJ1-1
size: -
V: TRBV5-1
CDR3: CASSLGMGRQNTEAFF
DNA: TGCGCCAGCAGTCTTGGGATGGGGCGACAGAACACTGAAGCTTTCTTT

D: -
J: TRBJ1-2
size: -
V: TRBV29-1
CDR3: CSVEVYGGYTF
DNA: TGCAGCGTTGAAGTGTACGGTGGCTACACCTTC

D: -
J: TRBJ2-6
size: once
V: TRBV16
CDR3: CASSQSGGIGANVLTF
DNA: TGTGCCAGCAGCCAATCAGGAGGGATTGGGGCCAACGTCCTGACTTTC

D: TRBD1
J: TRBJ2-7
size: -
V: TRBV27
CDR3: CASSVGQGSYEQYF
DNA: TGTGCTAGCTCCGTGGGACAGGGATCCTACGAGCAGTACTTC